This T cell receptor beta chain was recorded in a study of early T cells in non-severe SARS-CoV-2 infection. V lost 7 bases to trimming and J lost 3 bases, with 16 bases between them. CDR1 SGHRS and CDR2 YFSETQ come from the germline V gene. CDR3 length: 14 amino acids. Attached unique molecular identifiers marked individual cDNA molecules. From the 5' RACE reads, TCRdb called clonotypes with MiXCR, one entry per CDR3 protein. The table has 45,000 or so distinct CDR3 sequences, under 30% seen once. This sequence originates from an adult who was a healthcare worker with PCR-confirmed SARS-CoV-2 infection or an uninfected control (not recorded which). This material consisted of whole blood, taken at baseline. The chain has TRBV5-1 and TRBJ2-5, with a tentative D call TRBD2 (5 bases). The CDR3 is CASRSGMAEETQYF. CDR3 nucleotide sequence: TGCGCCAGCCGGTCGGGGATGGCTGAAGAGACCCAGTACTTC.